The clone carrying this T cell receptor (beta chain) was observed a few times. Antigen unknown. Two oligonucleotides, mixed equimolar, formed the beta constant-region primer covering TRBC1 and TRBC2. A 12-nucleotide UMI and the SP2 primer were added to the cDNA 3' end by oligonucleotide ligation. MiXCR was run by TCRdb on the UMI-ligation and nested PCR reads, yielding one entry per CDR3 protein. This sample has about 150,000 distinct CDR3 sequences, with more than 15% found just once. Separate alpha and beta amplification began at the second PCR step. Four subsets defined by CD45RA and CD27 were sorted after CD3, CD4, CD8 and live/dead staining. This record comes from a study of naive and memory T cell subsets. Study results and limitations: In naive cells, over 95% of TCR sequences were seen only once.

The clonotype originates from a human donor in good health. Source material: naive CD4+ T cells from blood.

The CDR3 here is CASSYLTSGSYEQYF. In nucleotides, the CDR3 is TGTGCCAGCAGTTACTTAACTAGCGGGAGTTACGAGCAGTACTTC. The chain couples TRBV6-2 or TRBV6-3 to TRBJ2-7; 11 positions match TRBD2. From germline, CDR1 is MNHEY and CDR2 SVGEGT. The CDR3 sequence is 15 residues long. Losses at the gene ends were 1 base for V and 4 bases for J; bases not matched to a gene: 3.